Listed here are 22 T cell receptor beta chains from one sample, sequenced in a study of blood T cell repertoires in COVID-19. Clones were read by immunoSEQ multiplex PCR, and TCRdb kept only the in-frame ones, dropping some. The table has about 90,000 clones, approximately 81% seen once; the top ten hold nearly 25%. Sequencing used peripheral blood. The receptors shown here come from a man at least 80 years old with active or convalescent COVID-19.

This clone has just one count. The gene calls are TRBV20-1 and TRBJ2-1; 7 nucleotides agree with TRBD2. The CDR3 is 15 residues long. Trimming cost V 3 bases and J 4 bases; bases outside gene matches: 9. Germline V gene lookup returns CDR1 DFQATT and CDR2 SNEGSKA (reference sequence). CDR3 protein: CSASVSGDEYNEQFF. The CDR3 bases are TGCAGTGCTAGTGTAAGCGGGGACGAATACAATGAGCAGTTCTTC.

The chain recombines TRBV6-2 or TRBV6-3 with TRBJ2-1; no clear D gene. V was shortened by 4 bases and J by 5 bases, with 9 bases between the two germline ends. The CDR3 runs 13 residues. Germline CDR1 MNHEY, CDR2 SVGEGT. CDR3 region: CASSLYIDNEQFF. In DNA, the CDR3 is TGTGCCAGCAGTTTGTACATTGACAATGAGCAGTTCTTC.

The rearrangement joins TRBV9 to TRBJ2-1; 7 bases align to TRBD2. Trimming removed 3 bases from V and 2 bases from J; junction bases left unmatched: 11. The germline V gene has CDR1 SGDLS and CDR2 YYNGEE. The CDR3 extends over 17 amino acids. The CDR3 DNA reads TGTGCCAGCAGCGCCCCCGGGGGGTTGGGCACCTACAATGAGCAGTTCTTC. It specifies CASSAPGGLGTYNEQFF.

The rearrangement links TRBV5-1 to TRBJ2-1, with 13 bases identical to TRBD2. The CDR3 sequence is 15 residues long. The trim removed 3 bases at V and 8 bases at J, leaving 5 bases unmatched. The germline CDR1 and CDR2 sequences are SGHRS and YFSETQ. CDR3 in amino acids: CASSWRTSGGDEQFF. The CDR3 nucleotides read TGCGCCAGCAGCTGGCGGACTAGCGGGGGAGATGAGCAGTTCTTC.

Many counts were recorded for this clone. For the CDR3, the DNA is TGTGCCAGCAGCATAGCGGGGGAGAACACCGGGGAGCTGTTTTTT. This gives the protein CASSIAGENTGELFF. The chain recombines TRBV6-4 with TRBJ2-2; 9 bases fit TRBD2. The CDR3 sequence is 15 residues long. Germline CDR1 and CDR2: MRHNA and SNTAGT. The V segment lost 6 bases and the J segment 1 base; nucleotides outside the gene matches: 3.

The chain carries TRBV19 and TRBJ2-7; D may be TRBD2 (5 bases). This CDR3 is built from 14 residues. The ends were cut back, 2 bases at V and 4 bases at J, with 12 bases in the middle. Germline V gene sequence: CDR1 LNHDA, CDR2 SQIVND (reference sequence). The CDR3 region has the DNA TGTGCCAGTAGTATACAGGTGCCGGGATACGAGCAGTACTTC. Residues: CASSIQVPGYEQYF.

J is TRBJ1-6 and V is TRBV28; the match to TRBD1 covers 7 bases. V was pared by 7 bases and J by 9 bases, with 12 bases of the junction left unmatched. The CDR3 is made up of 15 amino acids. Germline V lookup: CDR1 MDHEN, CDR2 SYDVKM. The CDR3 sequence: CASNLAGTVGSPLHF. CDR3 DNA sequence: TGTGCCAGCAACCTCGCCGGGACAGTCGGTTCACCCCTCCACTTT.

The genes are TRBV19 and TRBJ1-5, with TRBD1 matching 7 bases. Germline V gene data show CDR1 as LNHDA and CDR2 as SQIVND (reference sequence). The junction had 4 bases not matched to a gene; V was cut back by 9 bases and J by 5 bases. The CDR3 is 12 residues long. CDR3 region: CASRDSDQPQHF. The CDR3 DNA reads TGTGCCAGCCGGGACAGTGATCAGCCCCAGCATTTT.

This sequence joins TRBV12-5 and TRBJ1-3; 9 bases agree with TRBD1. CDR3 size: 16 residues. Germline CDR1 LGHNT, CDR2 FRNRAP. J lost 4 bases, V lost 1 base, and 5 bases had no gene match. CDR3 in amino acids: CASGLASGTGGNTIYF. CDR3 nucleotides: TGTGCTAGTGGTTTGGCTTCCGGGACAGGGGGAAACACCATATATTTT.

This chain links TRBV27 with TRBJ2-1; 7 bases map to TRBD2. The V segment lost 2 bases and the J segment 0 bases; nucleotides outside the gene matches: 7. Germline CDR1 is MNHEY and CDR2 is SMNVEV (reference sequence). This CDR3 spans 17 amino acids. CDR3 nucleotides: TGTGCCAGCAGTTTAAGGTCGGCGGGGGTCTCCTACAATGAGCAGTTCTTC. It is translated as CASSLRSAGVSYNEQFF.

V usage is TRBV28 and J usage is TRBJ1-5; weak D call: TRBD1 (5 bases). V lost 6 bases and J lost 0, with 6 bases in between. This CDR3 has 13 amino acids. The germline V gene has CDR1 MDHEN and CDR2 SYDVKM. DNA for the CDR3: TGTGCCAGCAGAGGGGATAGCAATCAGCCCCAGCATTTT. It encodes CASRGDSNQPQHF.

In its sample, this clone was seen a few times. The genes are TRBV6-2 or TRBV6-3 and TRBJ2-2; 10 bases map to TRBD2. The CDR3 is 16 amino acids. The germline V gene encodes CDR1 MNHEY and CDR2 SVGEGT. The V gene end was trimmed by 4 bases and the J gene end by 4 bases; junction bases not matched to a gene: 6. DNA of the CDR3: TGTGCCAGCAGTTCACTAGCGGGGTTTATCACCGGGGAGCTGTTTTTT. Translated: CASSSLAGFITGELFF.

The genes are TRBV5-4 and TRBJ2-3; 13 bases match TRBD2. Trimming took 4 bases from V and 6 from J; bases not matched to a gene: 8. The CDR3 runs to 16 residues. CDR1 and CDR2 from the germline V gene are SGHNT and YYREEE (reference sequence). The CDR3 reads CASSTRLAGGRDTQYF. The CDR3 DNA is TGTGCCAGCAGCACACGACTAGCGGGGGGTCGGGATACGCAGTATTTT.

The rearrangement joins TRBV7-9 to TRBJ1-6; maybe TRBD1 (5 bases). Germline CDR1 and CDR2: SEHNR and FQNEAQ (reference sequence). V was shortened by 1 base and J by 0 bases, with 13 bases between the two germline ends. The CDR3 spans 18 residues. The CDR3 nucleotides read TGTGCCAGCAGCTTAGGGGTTCCGGGGGGCTCCTATAATTCACCCCTCCACTTT. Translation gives CASSLGVPGGSYNSPLHF.

The chain's CDR3 is CASSPTGPLAGDNTGELFF. The CDR3 DNA is TGTGCCAGCTCACCGACGGGGCCCCTAGCGGGGGATAACACCGGGGAGCTGTTTTTT. This sequence joins TRBV18 and TRBJ2-2; 10 nucleotides align to TRBD2. The CDR3 has 19 residues. Germline V gene data show CDR1 as KGHSH and CDR2 as LQKENI. V shed 3 bases, J shed 2 bases, and the junction held 12 bases outside the gene matches.

The CDR3 region has the DNA TGCGCCAGCAAGCAGGGTGCAACTAATGAAAAACTGTTTTTT. Translated: CASKQGATNEKLFF. The chain is built from TRBV5-1 and TRBJ1-4, with a weak D call TRBD1 (5 bases). The CDR3 consists of 14 residues. Germline assignment: CDR1 SGHRS and CDR2 YFSETQ. Trimming removed 6 bases from V and 0 bases from J, with 9 bases in between. Combining the CDR3 with reference TRBV5-1 and TRBJ1-4 gives the whole variable domain KAGVTQTPRYLIKTRGQQVTLSCSPISGHRSVSWYQQTPGQGLQFLFEYFSETQRNKGNFPGRFSGRQFSNSRSEMNVSTLELGDSALYLCASKQGATNEKLFFGSGTQLSVL.

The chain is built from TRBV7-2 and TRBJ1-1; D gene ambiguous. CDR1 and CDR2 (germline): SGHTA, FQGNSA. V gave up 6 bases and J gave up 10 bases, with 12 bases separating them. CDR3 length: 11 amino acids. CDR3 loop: CASRSAVRAFF. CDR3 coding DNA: TGTGCCAGCAGATCCGCAGTACGAGCTTTCTTT.

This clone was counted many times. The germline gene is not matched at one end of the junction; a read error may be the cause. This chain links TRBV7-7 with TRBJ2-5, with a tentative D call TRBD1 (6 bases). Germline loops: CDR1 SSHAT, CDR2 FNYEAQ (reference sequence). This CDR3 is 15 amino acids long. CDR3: CASSPARGRSETQYF. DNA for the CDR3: TGTGCTAGCAGCCCAGCCAGGGGTAGGAGTGAGACCCAGTACTTC.

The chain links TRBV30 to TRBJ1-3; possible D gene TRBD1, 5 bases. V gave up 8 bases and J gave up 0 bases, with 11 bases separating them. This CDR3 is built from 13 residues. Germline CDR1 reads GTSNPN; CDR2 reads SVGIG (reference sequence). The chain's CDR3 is CAAGLHSGNTIYF. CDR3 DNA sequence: TGTGCCGCGGGACTGCACTCTGGAAACACCATATATTTT. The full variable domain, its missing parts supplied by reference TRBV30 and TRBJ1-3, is SQTIHQWPATLVQPVGSPLSLECTVEGTSNPNLYWYRQAAGRGLQLLFYSVGIGQISSEVPQNLSASRPQDRQFILSSKKLLLSDSGFYLCAAGLHSGNTIYFGEGSWLTVV.

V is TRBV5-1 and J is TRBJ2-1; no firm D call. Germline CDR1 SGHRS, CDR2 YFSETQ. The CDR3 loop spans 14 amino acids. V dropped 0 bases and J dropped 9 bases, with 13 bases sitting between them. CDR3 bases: TGCGCCAGCAGCTTGGAAGTCTCCTCGGTTGAGCAGTTCTTC. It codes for CASSLEVSSVEQFF.

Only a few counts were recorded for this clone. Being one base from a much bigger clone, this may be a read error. The CDR3 sequence: CASSTTENTEAFF. In nucleotides, the CDR3 is TGTGCCAGCAGCACCACAGAGAACACTGAAGCTTTCTTT. The chain recombines TRBV7-2 with TRBJ1-1, with D unresolved. With 5 bases removed from V and 1 base from J, the gap between germline ends came to 8 bases. Per germline, CDR1 SGHTA and CDR2 FQGNSA. The CDR3 is 13 residues long.

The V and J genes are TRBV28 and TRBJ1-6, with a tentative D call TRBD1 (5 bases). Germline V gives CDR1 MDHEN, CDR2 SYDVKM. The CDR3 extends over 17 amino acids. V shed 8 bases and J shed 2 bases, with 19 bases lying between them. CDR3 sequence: CASGGGRGATYNSPLHF. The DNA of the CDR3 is TGTGCCAGCGGCGGGGGGAGGGGTGCGACCTATAATTCACCCCTCCACTTT.